Listed below are T cell receptor beta chains from one sample, sequenced in a study of blood T cell repertoires in COVID-19. The data were produced by immunoSEQ multiplex PCR, yet TCRdb's version contains in-frame clones alone and is incomplete. The sample holds fewer than 200,000 clones, approximately 80% seen once. Input material: PBMCs or T cells enriched from blood (not recorded which). The receptors derive from a man over 45 who had recovered from COVID-19. Each CDR3 is given with its conserved first and last residue. The D gene is left open where the match is weak. The listing skips clone size in some rows; elsewhere it reads once, few, many or a size class.

d_gene: NA
len: 15
j_gene: TRBJ2-7
abundance: NA
v_gene: TRBV9
CDR3aa: CASSVGWTEGNEQYF
CDR3nt: TGTGCCAGCAGCGTAGGGTGGACAGAAGGAAACGAGCAGTACTTC

d_gene: NA
len: 17
j_gene: TRBJ2-7
abundance: NA
v_gene: TRBV4-3
CDR3aa: CASSQDWKGHNSYEQYF
CDR3nt: TGCGCCAGCAGCCAAGATTGGAAGGGACATAACTCCTACGAGCAGTACTTC

d_gene: NA
len: 14
j_gene: TRBJ2-2
abundance: NA
v_gene: TRBV6-5
CDR3aa: CASSATANTGELFF
CDR3nt: TGTGCCAGTTCTGCTACCGCGAACACCGGGGAGCTGTTTTTT

d_gene: TRBD1
len: 16
j_gene: TRBJ2-5
abundance: NA
v_gene: TRBV5-1
CDR3aa: CASSSRGTGAVVAQYF
CDR3nt: TGCGCCAGCAGCTCCCGGGGGACAGGGGCTGTGGTGGCCCAGTACTTC

d_gene: NA
len: 15
j_gene: TRBJ1-2
abundance: NA
v_gene: TRBV6-1
CDR3aa: CASSERWGAAGGYTF
CDR3nt: TGTGCCAGCAGTGAAAGGTGGGGCGCGGCGGGAGGCTACACCTTC

d_gene: TRBD1
len: 14
j_gene: TRBJ2-3
abundance: NA
v_gene: TRBV11-2
CDR3aa: CASGTVQGTDTQYF
CDR3nt: TGTGCCAGCGGCACCGTACAGGGGACGGATACGCAGTATTTT

d_gene: TRBD2
len: 16
j_gene: TRBJ2-3
abundance: NA
v_gene: TRBV5-1
CDR3aa: CASSRTSGVGGDTQYF
CDR3nt: TGCGCCAGCAGCCGGACTAGCGGGGTAGGTGGAGATACGCAGTATTTT

d_gene: NA
len: 15
j_gene: TRBJ2-7
abundance: NA
v_gene: TRBV5-6
CDR3aa: CASSSLTGLSYEQYF
CDR3nt: TGTGCCAGCAGCTCCCTGACTGGACTCTCCTACGAGCAGTACTTC

d_gene: NA
len: 15
j_gene: TRBJ1-1
abundance: NA
v_gene: TRBV6-5
CDR3aa: CASSLLPLVDTEAFF
CDR3nt: TGTGCCAGCAGCCTCCTCCCTCTGGTAGACACTGAAGCTTTCTTT

d_gene: NA
len: 15
j_gene: TRBJ2-3
abundance: few
v_gene: TRBV11-2
CDR3aa: CASSAGAGSTDTQYF
CDR3nt: TGTGCCAGCAGCGCCGGCGCGGGGAGCACAGATACGCAGTATTTT

d_gene: TRBD1
len: 14
j_gene: TRBJ2-7
abundance: NA
v_gene: TRBV27
CDR3aa: CASSFQDRGYEQYF
CDR3nt: TGTGCCAGCAGTTTCCAGGACAGGGGGTACGAGCAGTACTTC

d_gene: NA
len: 14
j_gene: TRBJ1-2
abundance: NA
v_gene: TRBV2
CDR3aa: CASSSGVLFYGYTF
CDR3nt: TGTGCCAGCAGCTCAGGGGTCCTTTTCTATGGCTACACCTTC

d_gene: NA
len: 13
j_gene: TRBJ2-3
abundance: NA
v_gene: TRBV9
CDR3aa: CASSVGQIETQYF
CDR3nt: TGTGCCAGCAGCGTAGGACAGATAGAGACGCAGTATTTT

d_gene: NA
len: 14
j_gene: TRBJ1-1
abundance: NA
v_gene: TRBV27
CDR3aa: CASSLSPTDPEAFF
CDR3nt: TGTGCCAGCAGTTTATCGCCGACAGACCCTGAAGCTTTCTTT

d_gene: NA
len: 11
j_gene: TRBJ2-1
abundance: NA
v_gene: TRBV5-1
CDR3aa: CASRYTGEQFF
CDR3nt: TGCGCCAGCAGGTACACAGGTGAGCAGTTCTTC

d_gene: NA
len: 15
j_gene: TRBJ2-1
abundance: NA
v_gene: TRBV7-9
CDR3aa: CASSLVQGWFNEQFF
CDR3nt: TGTGCCAGCAGCTTAGTCCAGGGCTGGTTCAATGAGCAGTTCTTC

d_gene: NA
len: 12
j_gene: TRBJ2-5
abundance: NA
v_gene: TRBV2
CDR3aa: CASTQASETQYF
CDR3nt: TGTGCCAGCACCCAGGCGTCGGAGACCCAGTACTTC

d_gene: TRBD1
len: 16
j_gene: TRBJ1-6
abundance: NA
v_gene: TRBV2
CDR3aa: CASSRTGGAYNSPLHF
CDR3nt: TGTGCCAGCAGCCGGACAGGAGGGGCCTATAATTCACCCCTCCACTTT

d_gene: TRBD1
len: 16
j_gene: TRBJ1-5
abundance: NA
v_gene: TRBV19
CDR3aa: CASSNGTGVRNQPQHF
CDR3nt: TGTGCCAGTAGTAACGGGACAGGGGTAAGGAATCAGCCCCAGCATTTT

d_gene: TRBD2
len: 16
j_gene: TRBJ2-2
abundance: once
v_gene: TRBV18
CDR3aa: CASSPNSGRNTGELFF
CDR3nt: TGTGCCAGCTCACCAAACAGCGGGAGGAACACCGGGGAGCTGTTTTTT

d_gene: TRBD1
len: 16
j_gene: TRBJ1-5
abundance: NA
v_gene: TRBV6-1
CDR3aa: CASSAGTGVSNQPQHF
CDR3nt: TGTGCCAGCAGTGCCGGGACAGGGGTTAGCAATCAGCCCCAGCATTTT

d_gene: TRBD2
len: 17
j_gene: TRBJ2-3
abundance: once
v_gene: TRBV3-1/TRBV3-2
CDR3aa: CASSLYRPRERTDTQYF
CDR3nt: TGTGCCAGCAGCCTTTACCGCCCGCGGGAGCGCACAGATACGCAGTATTTT

d_gene: TRBD2
len: 13
j_gene: TRBJ2-7
abundance: NA
v_gene: TRBV15
CDR3aa: CATRLAGTYEQYF
CDR3nt: TGTGCCACGAGGCTAGCGGGGACCTACGAGCAGTACTTC

d_gene: NA
len: 17
j_gene: TRBJ2-1
abundance: NA
v_gene: TRBV28
CDR3aa: CASSLLGWGPTDDEQFF
CDR3nt: TGTGCCAGCAGTTTACTTGGTTGGGGCCCGACAGACGATGAGCAGTTCTTC

d_gene: TRBD1
len: 18
j_gene: TRBJ1-1
abundance: NA
v_gene: TRBV7-9
CDR3aa: CASSLARGTAKRDTEAFF
CDR3nt: TGTGCCAGCAGCTTAGCGCGCGGGACAGCAAAAAGGGACACTGAAGCTTTCTTT

d_gene: NA
len: 18
j_gene: TRBJ2-2
abundance: NA
v_gene: TRBV15
CDR3aa: CATSRDRIQGLATGELFF
CDR3nt: TGTGCCACCAGCAGAGATAGGATACAGGGATTGGCGACCGGGGAGCTGTTTTTT

d_gene: NA
len: 15
j_gene: TRBJ1-3
abundance: few
v_gene: TRBV4-2
CDR3aa: CASSQDRGSGNTIYF
CDR3nt: TGTGCCAGCAGCCAAGATCGGGGATCCGGAAACACCATATATTTT

d_gene: NA
len: 14
j_gene: TRBJ1-1
abundance: NA
v_gene: TRBV6-5
CDR3aa: CASSGALEGTEAFF
CDR3nt: TGTGCCAGCAGCGGGGCCCTGGAGGGCACTGAAGCTTTCTTT

d_gene: NA
len: 15
j_gene: TRBJ1-5
abundance: few
v_gene: TRBV19
CDR3aa: CASSARGLGNQPQHF
CDR3nt: TGTGCCAGTAGTGCCCGGGGTTTGGGCAATCAGCCCCAGCATTTT

d_gene: TRBD1
len: 13
j_gene: TRBJ1-2
abundance: NA
v_gene: TRBV6-5
CDR3aa: CASRSSADRVYTF
CDR3nt: TGTGCCAGCAGGTCTAGTGCGGACAGGGTCTACACCTTC

d_gene: TRBD1
len: 17
j_gene: TRBJ2-3
abundance: once
v_gene: TRBV25-1
CDR3aa: CASSAPSGGQGTDTQYF
CDR3nt: TGTGCCAGCAGTGCCCCCTCGGGGGGACAGGGGACAGATACGCAGTATTTT

d_gene: NA
len: 14
j_gene: TRBJ2-4
abundance: few
v_gene: TRBV7-2
CDR3aa: CASSLDLAKNIQYF
CDR3nt: TGTGCCAGCAGCTTAGACTTAGCCAAAAACATTCAGTACTTC

d_gene: TRBD2
len: 16
j_gene: TRBJ2-1
abundance: NA
v_gene: TRBV9
CDR3aa: CASSVVGGATPHEQFF
CDR3nt: TGTGCCAGCAGCGTAGTCGGGGGGGCCACCCCCCATGAGCAGTTCTTC

d_gene: NA
len: 15
j_gene: TRBJ1-1
abundance: NA
v_gene: TRBV4-1
CDR3aa: CASSLEQGMNTEAFF
CDR3nt: TGCGCCAGCAGCCTCGAACAGGGCATGAACACTGAAGCTTTCTTT

d_gene: TRBD2
len: 13
j_gene: TRBJ2-3
abundance: NA
v_gene: TRBV12-3/TRBV12-4
CDR3aa: CASRAGGPDTQYF
CDR3nt: TGTGCCAGCAGAGCGGGGGGGCCAGATACGCAGTATTTT

d_gene: TRBD1
len: 16
j_gene: TRBJ1-2
abundance: NA
v_gene: TRBV5-1
CDR3aa: CASSLSTGGGNYGYTF
CDR3nt: TGCGCCAGCAGCTTGTCTACAGGGGGAGGGAACTATGGCTACACCTTC

d_gene: NA
len: 15
j_gene: TRBJ1-1
abundance: NA
v_gene: TRBV21-1
CDR3aa: CASSKMGGDNTEAFF
CDR3nt: TGTGCCAGCAGCAAAATGGGGGGGGATAACACTGAAGCTTTCTTT

d_gene: NA
len: 14
j_gene: TRBJ1-5
abundance: NA
v_gene: TRBV7-8
CDR3aa: CASSPGGVGQPQHF
CDR3nt: TGTGCCAGCAGCCCAGGAGGGGTAGGGCAGCCCCAGCATTTT

d_gene: NA
len: 13
j_gene: TRBJ1-1
abundance: NA
v_gene: TRBV19
CDR3aa: CASSIGGLTEAFF
CDR3nt: TGTGCCAGTAGTATTGGGGGGTTGACTGAAGCTTTCTTT

d_gene: NA
len: 15
j_gene: TRBJ1-5
abundance: once
v_gene: TRBV19
CDR3aa: CASSIKGMGNQPQHF
CDR3nt: TGTGCCAGTAGTATAAAGGGGATGGGCAATCAGCCCCAGCATTTT

d_gene: TRBD1
len: 14
j_gene: TRBJ1-2
abundance: once
v_gene: TRBV10-3
CDR3aa: CAISEAHRGGGYTF
CDR3nt: TGTGCCATCAGTGAGGCGCACAGGGGAGGCGGCTACACCTTC

d_gene: TRBD1
len: 14
j_gene: TRBJ1-2
abundance: NA
v_gene: TRBV7-3
CDR3aa: CASSLTTGGYGYTF
CDR3nt: TGTGCCAGCAGCTTGACGACAGGGGGCTATGGCTACACCTTC

d_gene: TRBD1
len: 12
j_gene: TRBJ1-2
abundance: NA
v_gene: TRBV7-2
CDR3aa: CASRLDRVGYTF
CDR3nt: TGTGCCAGCAGGCTAGACAGGGTCGGCTACACCTTC

d_gene: NA
len: 12
j_gene: TRBJ1-4
abundance: once
v_gene: TRBV2
CDR3aa: CASRQGNEKLFF
CDR3nt: TGTGCCAGCAGGCAGGGGAATGAAAAACTGTTTTTT